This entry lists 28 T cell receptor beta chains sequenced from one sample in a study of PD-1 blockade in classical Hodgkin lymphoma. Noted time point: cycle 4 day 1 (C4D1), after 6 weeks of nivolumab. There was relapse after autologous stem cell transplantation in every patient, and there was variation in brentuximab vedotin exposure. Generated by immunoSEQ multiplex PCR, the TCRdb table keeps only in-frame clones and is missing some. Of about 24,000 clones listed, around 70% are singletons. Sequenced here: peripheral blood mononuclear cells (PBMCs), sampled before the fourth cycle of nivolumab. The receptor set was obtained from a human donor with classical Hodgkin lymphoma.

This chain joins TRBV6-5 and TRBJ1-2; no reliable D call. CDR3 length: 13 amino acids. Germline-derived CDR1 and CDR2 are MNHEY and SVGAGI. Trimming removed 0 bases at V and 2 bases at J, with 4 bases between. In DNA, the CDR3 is TGTGCCAGCAGTTACTCTGCGAACTATGGCTACACCTTC. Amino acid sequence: CASSYSANYGYTF.

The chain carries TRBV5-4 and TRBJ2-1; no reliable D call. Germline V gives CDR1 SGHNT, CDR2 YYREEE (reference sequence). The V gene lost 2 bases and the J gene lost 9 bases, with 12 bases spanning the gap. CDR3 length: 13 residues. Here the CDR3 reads CASSFDTWGEQFF. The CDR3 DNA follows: TGTGCCAGCAGCTTTGACACCTGGGGTGAGCAGTTCTTC.

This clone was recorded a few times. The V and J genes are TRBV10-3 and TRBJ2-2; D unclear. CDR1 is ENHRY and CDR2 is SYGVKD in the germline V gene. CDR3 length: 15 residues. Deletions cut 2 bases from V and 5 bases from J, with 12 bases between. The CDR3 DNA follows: TGTGCCATCAGTGAGCGCAGCTCGATTACCGGGGAGCTGTTTTTT. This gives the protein CAISERSSITGELFF.

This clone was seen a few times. As DNA, the CDR3 is TGTGCCAGCAGTACCTCTAGCGGGGCCTACGAGCAGTACTTC. Its translation: CASSTSSGAYEQYF. This chain uses TRBV6-6 with TRBJ2-7, with 9 bases identical to TRBD2. CDR1 and CDR2 from the germline V gene are MNHNY and SVGAGI (reference sequence). Trimming took 5 bases from V and 2 from J; bases not matched to a gene: 4. This CDR3 has 14 residues.

CDR3 region: CAWQEGSWNTEAFF. The CDR3 coding sequence is TGTGCCTGGCAAGAGGGAAGCTGGAACACTGAAGCTTTCTTT. The chain uses TRBV30 and TRBJ1-1; no definite D call. Per germline, CDR1 GTSNPN and CDR2 SVGIG (reference sequence). The CDR3 runs to 14 residues. V was shortened by 5 bases and J by 1 base, with 14 bases between the two germline ends.

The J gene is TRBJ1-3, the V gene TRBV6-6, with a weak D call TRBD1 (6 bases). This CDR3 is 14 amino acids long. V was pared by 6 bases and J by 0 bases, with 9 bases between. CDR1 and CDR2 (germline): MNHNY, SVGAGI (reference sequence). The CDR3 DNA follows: TGTGCCAGCAGAAAAGGGGGCTCTGGAAACACCATATATTTT. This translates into CASRKGGSGNTIYF.

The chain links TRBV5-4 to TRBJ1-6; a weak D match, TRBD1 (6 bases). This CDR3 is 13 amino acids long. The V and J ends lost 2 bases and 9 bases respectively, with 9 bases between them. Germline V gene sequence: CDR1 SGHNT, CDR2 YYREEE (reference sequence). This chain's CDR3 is CASSFQGTSPLHF. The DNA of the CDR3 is TGTGCCAGCAGCTTTCAGGGGACTTCACCCCTCCACTTT.

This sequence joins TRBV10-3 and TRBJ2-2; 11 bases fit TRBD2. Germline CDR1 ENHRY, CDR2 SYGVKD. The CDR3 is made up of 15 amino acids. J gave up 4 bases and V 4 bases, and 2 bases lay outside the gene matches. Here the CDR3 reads CAISGLAGPTGELFF. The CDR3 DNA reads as TGTGCCATCAGTGGACTAGCGGGACCCACCGGGGAGCTGTTTTTT.

The CDR3 DNA follows: TGCGCCAGCAGCTTGGTTGCGGGGGGCCGGGATGAGCAGTTCTTC. This codes for CASSLVAGGRDEQFF. The chain is built from TRBV5-1 and TRBJ2-1, with TRBD2 matching 8 bases. Germline V gene lookup returns CDR1 SGHRS and CDR2 YFSETQ. Losses at the gene ends were 0 bases for V and 8 bases for J; bases not matched to a gene: 7. CDR3 size: 15 residues.

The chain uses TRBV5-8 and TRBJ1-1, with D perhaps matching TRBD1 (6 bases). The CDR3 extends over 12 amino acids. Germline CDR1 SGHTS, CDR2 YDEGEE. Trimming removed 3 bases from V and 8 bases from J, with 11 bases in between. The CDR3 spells CASSWGRGEAFF. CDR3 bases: TGTGCCAGCAGCTGGGGGCGGGGAGAAGCTTTCTTT.

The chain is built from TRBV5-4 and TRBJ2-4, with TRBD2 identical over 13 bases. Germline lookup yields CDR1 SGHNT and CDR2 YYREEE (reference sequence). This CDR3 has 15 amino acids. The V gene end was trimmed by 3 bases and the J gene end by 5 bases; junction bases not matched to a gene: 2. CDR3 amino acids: CASSYGLAGENIQYF. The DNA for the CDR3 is TGTGCCAGCAGCTACGGACTAGCGGGAGAAAACATTCAGTACTTC.

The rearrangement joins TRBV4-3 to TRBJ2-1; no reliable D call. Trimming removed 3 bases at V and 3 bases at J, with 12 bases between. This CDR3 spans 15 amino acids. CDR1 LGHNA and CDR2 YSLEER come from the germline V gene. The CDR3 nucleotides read TGCGCCAGCAGCCAGGAGATTAGGAGCTACAATGAGCAGTTCTTC. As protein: CASSQEIRSYNEQFF.

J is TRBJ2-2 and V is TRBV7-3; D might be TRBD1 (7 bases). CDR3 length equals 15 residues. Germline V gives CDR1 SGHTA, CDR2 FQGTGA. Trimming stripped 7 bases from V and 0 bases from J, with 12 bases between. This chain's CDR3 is CASTQGGTNTGELFF. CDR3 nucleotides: TGTGCCAGCACTCAGGGGGGAACGAACACCGGGGAGCTGTTTTTT.

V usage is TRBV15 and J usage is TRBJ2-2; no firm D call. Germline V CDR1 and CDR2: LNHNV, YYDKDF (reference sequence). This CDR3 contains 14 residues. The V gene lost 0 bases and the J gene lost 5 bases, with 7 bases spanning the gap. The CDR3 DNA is TGTGCCACCAGCAGAGATCGACCTACCGGGGAGCTGTTTTTT. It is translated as CATSRDRPTGELFF.

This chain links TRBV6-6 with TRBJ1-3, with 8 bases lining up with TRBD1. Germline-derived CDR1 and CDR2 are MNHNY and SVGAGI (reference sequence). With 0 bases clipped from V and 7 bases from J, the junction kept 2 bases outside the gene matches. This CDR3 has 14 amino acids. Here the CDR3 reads CASSYSGQGNTIYF. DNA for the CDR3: TGTGCCAGCAGTTACTCCGGACAGGGTAACACCATATATTTT.

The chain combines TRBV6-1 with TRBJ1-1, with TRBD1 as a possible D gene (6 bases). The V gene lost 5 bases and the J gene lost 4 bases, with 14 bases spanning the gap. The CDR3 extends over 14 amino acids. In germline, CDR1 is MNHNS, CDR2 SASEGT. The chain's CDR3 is CASSSADRLTEAFF. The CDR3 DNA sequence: TGTGCCAGCAGTAGCGCGGACAGACTCACTGAAGCTTTCTTT.

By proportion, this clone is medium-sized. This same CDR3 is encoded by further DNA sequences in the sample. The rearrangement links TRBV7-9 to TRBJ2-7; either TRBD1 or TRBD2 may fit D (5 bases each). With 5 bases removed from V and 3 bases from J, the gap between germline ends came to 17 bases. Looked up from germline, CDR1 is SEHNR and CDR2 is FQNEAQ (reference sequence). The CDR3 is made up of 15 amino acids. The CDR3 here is CASSPRGTGFYEQYF. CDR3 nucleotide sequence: TGTGCCAGCAGCCCACGGGGCACCGGGTTCTACGAGCAGTACTTC.

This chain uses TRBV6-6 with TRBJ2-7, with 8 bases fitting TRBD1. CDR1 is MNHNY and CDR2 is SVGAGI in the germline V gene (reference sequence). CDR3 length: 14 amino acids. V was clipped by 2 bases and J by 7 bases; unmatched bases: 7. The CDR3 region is CASSYRTGIWEQYF. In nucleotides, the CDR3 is TGTGCCAGCAGTTACAGGACAGGGATCTGGGAGCAGTACTTC.

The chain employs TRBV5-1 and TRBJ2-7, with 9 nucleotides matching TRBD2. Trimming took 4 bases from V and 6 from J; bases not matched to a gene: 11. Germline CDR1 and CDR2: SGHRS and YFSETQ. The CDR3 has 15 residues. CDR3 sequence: CASSPRLAGVGEQYF. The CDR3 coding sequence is TGCGCCAGCAGCCCCCGGTTAGCGGGAGTGGGCGAGCAGTACTTC.

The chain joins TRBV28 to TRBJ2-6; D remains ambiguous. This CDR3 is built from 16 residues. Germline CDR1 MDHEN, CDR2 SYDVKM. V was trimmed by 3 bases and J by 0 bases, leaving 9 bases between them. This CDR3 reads CASSLIRNSGANVLTF. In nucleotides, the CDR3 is TGTGCCAGCAGTTTGATCAGGAACTCTGGGGCCAACGTCCTGACTTTC.

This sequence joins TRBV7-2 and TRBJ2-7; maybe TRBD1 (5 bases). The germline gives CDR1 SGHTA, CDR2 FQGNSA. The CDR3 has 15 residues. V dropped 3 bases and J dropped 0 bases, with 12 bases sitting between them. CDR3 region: CASSFGHSNSYEQYF. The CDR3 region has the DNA TGTGCCAGCAGCTTCGGACATTCTAACTCCTACGAGCAGTACTTC.

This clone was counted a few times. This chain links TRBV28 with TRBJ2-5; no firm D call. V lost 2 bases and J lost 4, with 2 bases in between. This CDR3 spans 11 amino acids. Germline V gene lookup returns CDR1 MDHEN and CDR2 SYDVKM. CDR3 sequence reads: CASSLAETQYF. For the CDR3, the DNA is TGTGCCAGCAGTTTAGCAGAGACCCAGTACTTC. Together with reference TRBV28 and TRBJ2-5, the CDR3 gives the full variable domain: DVKVTQSSRYLVKRTGEKVFLECVQDMDHENMFWYRQDPGLGLRLIYFSYDVKMKEKGDIPEGYSVSREKKERFSLILESASTNQTSMYLCASSLAETQYFGPGTRLLVL.

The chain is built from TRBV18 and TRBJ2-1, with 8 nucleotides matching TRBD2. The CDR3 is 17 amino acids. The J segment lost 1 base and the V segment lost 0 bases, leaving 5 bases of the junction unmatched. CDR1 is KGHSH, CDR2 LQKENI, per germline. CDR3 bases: TGTGCCAGCTCACCACCTGGACTAGCCGTATCCTACAATGAGCAGTTCTTC. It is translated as CASSPPGLAVSYNEQFF.

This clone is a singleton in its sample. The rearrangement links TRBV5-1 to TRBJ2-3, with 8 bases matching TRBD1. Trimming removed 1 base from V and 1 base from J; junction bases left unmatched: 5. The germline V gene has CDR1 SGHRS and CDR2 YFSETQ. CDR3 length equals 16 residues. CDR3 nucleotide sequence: TGCGCCAGCAGCTTGTTAATGGGACAGGGCACAGATACGCAGTATTTT. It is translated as CASSLLMGQGTDTQYF. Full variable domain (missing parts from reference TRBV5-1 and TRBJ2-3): KAGVTQTPRYLIKTRGQQVTLSCSPISGHRSVSWYQQTPGQGLQFLFEYFSETQRNKGNFPGRFSGRQFSNSRSEMNVSTLELGDSALYLCASSLLMGQGTDTQYFGPGTRLTVL.

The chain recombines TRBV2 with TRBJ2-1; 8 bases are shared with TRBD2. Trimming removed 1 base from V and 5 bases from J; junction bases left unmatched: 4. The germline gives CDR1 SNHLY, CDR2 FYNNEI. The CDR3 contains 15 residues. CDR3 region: CASSEEGTRHNEQFF. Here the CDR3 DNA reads TGTGCCAGCAGTGAAGAAGGGACTAGACACAATGAGCAGTTCTTC.

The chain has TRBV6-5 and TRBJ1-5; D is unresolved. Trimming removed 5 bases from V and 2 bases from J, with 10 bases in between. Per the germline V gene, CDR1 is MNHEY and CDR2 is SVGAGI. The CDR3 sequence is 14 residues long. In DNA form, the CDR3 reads TGTGCCAGCAGTCCACGACGCGGCAATCAGCCCCAGCATTTT. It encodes CASSPRRGNQPQHF.

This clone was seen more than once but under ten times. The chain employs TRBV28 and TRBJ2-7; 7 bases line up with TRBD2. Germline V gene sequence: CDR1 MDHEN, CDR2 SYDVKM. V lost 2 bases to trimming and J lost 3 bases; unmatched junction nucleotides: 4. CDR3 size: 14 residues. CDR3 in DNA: TGTGCCAGCAGTTTAGCGGGAGTAAACTACGAGCAGTACTTC. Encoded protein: CASSLAGVNYEQYF.

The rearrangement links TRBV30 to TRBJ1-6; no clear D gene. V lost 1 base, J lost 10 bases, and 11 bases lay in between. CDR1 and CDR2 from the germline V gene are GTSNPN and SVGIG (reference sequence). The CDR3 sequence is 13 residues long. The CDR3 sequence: CAWSEANSSPLHF. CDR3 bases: TGTGCCTGGAGTGAAGCAAATTCCTCACCCCTCCACTTT. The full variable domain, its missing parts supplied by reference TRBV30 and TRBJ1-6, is SQTIHQWPATLVQPVGSPLSLECTVEGTSNPNLYWYRQAAGRGLQLLFYSVGIGQISSEVPQNLSASRPQDRQFILSSKKLLLSDSGFYLCAWSEANSSPLHFGNGTRLTVT.